This passage covers 24 T cell receptor beta chains from one sample sequenced in a study of cytomegalovirus exposure and HLA in healthy donors. The PCR employed 60 Vbeta primers together with 13 Jbeta primers. The data were produced by immunoSEQ multiplex PCR, yet TCRdb's version contains in-frame clones alone and is incomplete. The sample lists 90,000 to 150,000 clones, around 76% occurring once. Sequenced sample: PBMCs. These receptors were obtained from a woman aged 40 to 50 in good health and CMV-seropositive.

The gene calls are TRBV6-4 and TRBJ2-7; D is possibly TRBD1 (6 bases). Trimming left V 0 bases short and J 2 bases short, with 11 bases between. The germline CDR1 and CDR2 sequences are MRHNA and SNTAGT. The CDR3 has 15 residues. The CDR3 region has the DNA TGTGCCAGCAGTGACTCGAACAGGGCTACCTACGAGCAGTACTTC. Protein sequence: CASSDSNRATYEQYF.

The table lists this clone with a few counts. This chain joins TRBV7-8 and TRBJ2-7; D remains ambiguous. Germline lookup yields CDR1 SGHVS and CDR2 FQNEAQ. V lost 1 base and J 9 bases, leaving 7 bases between the germline ends. This CDR3 has 11 residues. CDR3 amino acids: CASSLGSGQYF. CDR3 bases: TGTGCCAGCAGCTTAGGGTCCGGGCAGTACTTC.

The CDR3 here is CASSVGLQSSGNTIYF. The DNA for the CDR3 is TGTGCCAGCAGTGTGGGACTGCAGAGCTCTGGAAACACCATATATTTT. The chain is built from TRBV2 and TRBJ1-3; the D gene is possibly TRBD1 (5 bases). The germline V gene has CDR1 SNHLY and CDR2 FYNNEI. V gave up 4 bases and J gave up 0 bases, with 13 bases separating them. This CDR3 region has 16 residues.

This chain joins TRBV5-1 and TRBJ2-5; tentatively, D is TRBD1 (6 bases). Germline V gives CDR1 SGHRS, CDR2 YFSETQ. The CDR3 loop spans 13 amino acids. The V end lost 5 bases, the J end lost 5 bases, and 13 bases lay between the germline ends. The CDR3 reads CASRLQGSETQYF. CDR3 DNA: TGCGCCAGCAGGCTACAGGGAAGCGAGACCCAGTACTTC.

The chain has TRBV29-1 and TRBJ1-1; D might be TRBD1 (5 bases). The length of the CDR3 is 14 residues. V lost 5 bases, J lost 0 bases, and 13 bases lay in between. Germline values: CDR1 SQVTM, CDR2 ANQGSEA. The CDR3 DNA follows: TGCAGCGTTCAGACAGTACGTATGAACACTGAAGCTTTCTTT. Translated: CSVQTVRMNTEAFF.

The chain couples TRBV4-1 to TRBJ2-3; a weak D match, TRBD2 (6 bases). Germline CDR1 is MGHRA and CDR2 is YSYEKL. This CDR3 region has 16 residues. V dropped 0 bases and J dropped 1 base, with 11 bases sitting between them. This CDR3 reads CASSQDRGLGTDTQYF. The CDR3, as DNA: TGCGCCAGCAGCCAAGATCGGGGGTTGGGCACAGATACGCAGTATTTT.

The V and J genes are TRBV6-5 and TRBJ1-1, with 7 nucleotides matching TRBD1. Trimming cost V 6 bases and J 0 bases; bases outside gene matches: 7. CDR1 MNHEY and CDR2 SVGAGI come from the germline V gene. The CDR3 extends over 15 amino acids. DNA for the CDR3: TGTGCCAGCAGGAGGACAGGTCCCTTGAACACTGAAGCTTTCTTT. Translating it yields CASRRTGPLNTEAFF.

The V gene is TRBV4-2, the J gene TRBJ1-2; the D is unclear. Germline V gene lookup returns CDR1 LGHNA and CDR2 YNFKEQ. The CDR3 length is 12 residues. V lost 0 bases, J lost 14 bases, and 13 bases lay in between. CDR3 DNA sequence: TGTGCCAGCAGCCAAGATTCGAGGGTTAGGACCTTC. Translated: CASSQDSRVRTF.

The J gene is TRBJ2-7, the V gene TRBV6-1, with 9 nucleotides matching TRBD1. Trimming at V came to 9 bases and at J to 2 bases, leaving 8 bases not matched to a gene. The CDR3 extends over 14 amino acids. Germline assignment: CDR1 MNHNS and CDR2 SASEGT. In DNA, the CDR3 is TGTGCCAGTATTAGGGGACAGGGCACCTACGAGCAGTACTTC. Its translation: CASIRGQGTYEQYF.

The rearrangement links TRBV6-6 to TRBJ2-1; weak D call: TRBD2 (5 bases). The germline gives CDR1 MNHNY, CDR2 SVGAGI (reference sequence). Trimming took 6 bases from V and 7 from J, leaving 10 bases between them. The CDR3 extends over 12 amino acids. The CDR3, as DNA: TGTGCCAGCAGGCCATCGGGAAATGAGCAGTTCTTC. Amino acids: CASRPSGNEQFF.

The chain uses TRBV6-1 and TRBJ1-5; 7 bases are shared with TRBD1. The CDR3 is 14 residues long. J lost 4 bases, V lost 3 bases, and 3 bases had no gene match. Germline CDR1 MNHNS, CDR2 SASEGT. The CDR3 DNA reads TGTGCCAGCAGTGAGACAGGGAAGAATCAGCCCCAGCATTTT. Residues: CASSETGKNQPQHF.

J is TRBJ1-6 and V is TRBV5-1; D perhaps matches TRBD1 (6 bases). Germline CDR1 SGHRS, CDR2 YFSETQ. The CDR3 runs to 15 residues. The ends were cut back, 0 bases at V and 7 bases at J, with 11 bases in the middle. The CDR3 spells CASSLDPGANSPLHF. In nucleotides, the CDR3 is TGCGCCAGCAGCTTGGATCCAGGGGCAAATTCACCCCTCCACTTT.

The rearrangement uses TRBV2 and TRBJ2-1; 12 nucleotides line up with TRBD2. The CDR3 runs to 18 residues. V was clipped by 6 bases and J by 1 base; unmatched bases: 10. From germline, CDR1 is SNHLY and CDR2 FYNNEI. The CDR3 coding sequence is TGTGCCAGCAGCCGATTACTAGCGGGGGGCCGATCCTACAATGAGCAGTTCTTC. This sequence encodes CASSRLLAGGRSYNEQFF.

The genes are TRBV6-6 and TRBJ1-6; D not resolved. The germline CDR1 and CDR2 sequences are MNHNY and SVGAGI (reference sequence). The CDR3 length is 16 residues. Trimming took off 4 bases at V and 0 bases at J, with 10 bases between the two ends. In nucleotides, the CDR3 is TGTGCCAGCAGTTCCCAACAGAGCTCCTATAATTCACCCCTCCACTTT. This translates into CASSSQQSSYNSPLHF.

V gene TRBV2 combines with J gene TRBJ1-5, with D perhaps matching TRBD1 (5 bases). CDR3 size: 16 residues. CDR1 is SNHLY and CDR2 is FYNNEI in the germline V gene. Trimming took off 2 bases at V and 1 base at J, with 12 bases between the two ends. CDR3 protein: CASSERPRESNQPQHF. The CDR3 region has the DNA TGTGCCAGCAGTGAACGCCCCAGGGAAAGCAATCAGCCCCAGCATTTT. Variable domain in full (rest from reference TRBV2 and TRBJ1-5): EPEVTQTPSHQVTQMGQEVILRCVPISNHLYFYWYRQILGQKVEFLVSFYNNEISEKSEIFDDQFSVERPDGSNFTLKIRSTKLEDSAMYFCASSERPRESNQPQHFGDGTRLSIL.

This chain's CDR3 is CSVYDAGGYTF. The CDR3, as DNA: TGCAGCGTTTACGACGCGGGGGGCTACACCTTC. This chain connects TRBV29-1 to TRBJ1-2; D unresolved. V shed 5 bases and J shed 8 bases, with 12 bases lying between them. Germline lookup yields CDR1 SQVTM and CDR2 ANQGSEA. The CDR3 has 11 residues.

The rearrangement joins TRBV7-9 to TRBJ1-2; 7 nucleotides align to TRBD1. Unmatched junction bases numbered 0, after V lost 1 base and J lost 4 bases. Germline lookup yields CDR1 SEHNR and CDR2 FQNEAQ (reference sequence). The CDR3 runs to 13 residues. Here the CDR3 DNA reads TGTGCCAGCAGCTTAGACAGGGGCTATGGCTACACCTTC. It specifies CASSLDRGYGYTF.

The chain employs TRBV2 and TRBJ1-2; 9 bases are a match to TRBD1. Germline CDR1 is SNHLY and CDR2 is FYNNEI. The CDR3 covers 15 residues. Germline trimming cut 6 bases from V and 4 bases from J; bases unmatched to any gene: 9. Here the CDR3 reads CASSQTGGASYGYTF. In DNA, the CDR3 is TGTGCCAGCAGCCAAACAGGGGGCGCGAGCTATGGCTACACCTTC.

As regards this clone: An end of the junction differs from the germline gene, which may be a read error. The chain employs TRBV5-1 and TRBJ1-6, with 7 positions matching TRBD1. The CDR3 has 15 residues. Germline CDR1 and CDR2: SGHRS and YFSETQ. CDR3 nucleotides: TGCGCCAGCAGCTACGCGACAGGGAGTGGGTCACTCCTCCACTTT. Protein product: CASSYATGSGSLLHF.

The chain has TRBV9 and TRBJ1-2; 7 bases line up with TRBD1. From germline, CDR1 is SGDLS and CDR2 YYNGEE. The CDR3 has 15 amino acids. Trimming took 2 bases from V and 8 from J; bases not matched to a gene: 12. The CDR3 here is CASSVADRKVSGYTF. The CDR3 DNA reads as TGTGCCAGCAGCGTTGCGGACAGGAAGGTCTCCGGCTACACCTTC.

This chain links TRBV2 with TRBJ2-3; possibly TRBD1 for D (6 bases). The CDR3 sequence is 14 residues long. Per the germline V gene, CDR1 is SNHLY and CDR2 is FYNNEI. Trimming left V 0 bases short and J 4 bases short, with 8 bases between. CDR3 sequence (DNA): TGTGCCAGCAGTGAAGCGTCAGGGGCAGATACGCAGTATTTT. Residues: CASSEASGADTQYF.

The V call is TRBV27, the J call TRBJ1-5; the D gene is possibly TRBD1 (6 bases). The CDR3 has 15 amino acids. The V and J ends lost 6 bases and 0 bases respectively, with 12 bases between them. In germline, CDR1 is MNHEY, CDR2 SMNVEV (reference sequence). CDR3 bases: TGTGCCAGCAGACGACAGGATAATAGCAATCAGCCCCAGCATTTT. It translates to CASRRQDNSNQPQHF.

The genes are TRBV30 and TRBJ1-2; D ambiguous. This CDR3 contains 15 residues. With 0 bases removed from V and 0 bases from J, the gap between germline ends came to 11 bases. Per the germline V gene, CDR1 is GTSNPN and CDR2 is SVGIG (reference sequence). CDR3: CAWSVPRLANYGYTF. The CDR3, as DNA: TGTGCCTGGAGTGTACCGAGGTTAGCTAACTATGGCTACACCTTC.

V gene TRBV30 combines with J gene TRBJ2-5, with D perhaps TRBD1 (6 bases). The CDR3 contains 11 residues. Germline values: CDR1 GTSNPN, CDR2 SVGIG (reference sequence). V was clipped by 2 bases and J by 9 bases, with 10 bases between them. In DNA form, the CDR3 reads TGTGCCTGGAGTTCAAGGGGGTCCCAGTACTTC. It is translated as CAWSSRGSQYF.